These 18 T cell receptor beta chains originate from one sample sequenced in a study of graft-versus-host responses after intestinal transplantation. These TCRs' antigens remain unknown. Libraries were prepared by immunoSEQ multiplex PCR; TCRdb keeps only in-frame clonotypes and omits some of them. Of tens of thousands of clones in the sample, 85% to 95% were seen once. Sequenced material: unstimulated CD4+ T cells sorted from spleen or lymph node cells, taken before transplant. These receptors were taken from a human donor who was the organ donor for an intestinal transplant.

The V call is TRBV9, the J call TRBJ2-3; D may correspond to TRBD1 or TRBD2 (5 bases each). Germline CDR1 and CDR2: SGDLS and YYNGEE. Trimming cost V 4 bases and J 0 bases, with 15 bases left between them. The CDR3 is 16 amino acids. CDR3 protein: CASSIGAWESTDTQYF. In nucleotides, the CDR3 is TGTGCCAGCAGCATAGGGGCCTGGGAGAGCACAGATACGCAGTATTTT.

The chain carries TRBV7-9 and TRBJ2-7; TRBD1 matches 11 bases. The CDR3 loop spans 16 amino acids. With V trimmed by 5 bases and J by 2 bases, 8 bases remained unmatched. Looked up from germline, CDR1 is SEHNR and CDR2 is FQNEAQ (reference sequence). The CDR3 protein is CASSPKPGQGAYEQYF. The CDR3 DNA reads TGTGCCAGCAGCCCGAAACCGGGACAGGGGGCCTACGAGCAGTACTTC.

The J gene is TRBJ1-6, the V gene TRBV6-5, with D hard to call. This CDR3 comprises 16 residues. Germline CDR1 MNHEY, CDR2 SVGAGI. V shed 2 bases and J shed 1 base, with 9 bases lying between them. The CDR3 nucleotides are TGTGCCAGCAGTTACACCATTTGGTCCTATAATTCACCCCTCCACTTT. Translating it yields CASSYTIWSYNSPLHF.

The gene calls are TRBV9 and TRBJ1-2; TRBD1 agrees at 7 bases. V lost 3 bases and J lost 0; bases outside the gene matches: 11. The CDR3 is 17 residues long. CDR1 and CDR2 (germline): SGDLS, YYNGEE. This chain's CDR3 is CASSATRQGKTNYGYTF. CDR3 coding DNA: TGTGCCAGCAGCGCCACTCGACAGGGAAAAACTAACTATGGCTACACCTTC. Together with reference TRBV9 and TRBJ1-2, the CDR3 gives the full variable domain: DSGVTQTPKHLITATGQRVTLRCSPRSGDLSVYWYQQSLDQGLQFLIQYYNGEERAKGNILERFSAQQFPDLHSELNLSSLELGDSALYFCASSATRQGKTNYGYTFGSGTRLTVV.

This clone occurred once. V gene TRBV9 combines with J gene TRBJ1-2, with 7 bases identical to TRBD1. Germline-derived CDR1 and CDR2 are SGDLS and YYNGEE. The CDR3 has 16 amino acids. V lost 3 bases to trimming and J lost 3 bases; unmatched junction nucleotides: 11. CDR3 sequence: CASSARQGSTYYGYTF. DNA for the CDR3: TGTGCCAGCAGCGCTAGACAGGGATCTACTTACTATGGCTACACCTTC. Full variable domain (outside the CDR3, taken from reference TRBV9 and TRBJ1-2): DSGVTQTPKHLITATGQRVTLRCSPRSGDLSVYWYQQSLDQGLQFLIQYYNGEERAKGNILERFSAQQFPDLHSELNLSSLELGDSALYFCASSARQGSTYYGYTFGSGTRLTVV.

The chain employs TRBV7-6 and TRBJ2-3; 14 bases fit TRBD2. The trim removed 3 bases at V and 6 bases at J, leaving 5 bases unmatched. This CDR3 has 16 amino acids. Germline CDR1 SGHVS, CDR2 FNYEAQ. The CDR3 here is CASSLRLAGGPDTQYF. Written as DNA, the CDR3 is TGTGCCAGCAGCTTGAGACTAGCGGGGGGGCCCGATACGCAGTATTTT.

The CDR3 DNA is TGTGCCAGCAGTCAACGGATAGTAGCAGATACGCAGTATTTT. This translates into CASSQRIVADTQYF. The chain has TRBV27 and TRBJ2-3; D is unclear. With 5 bases removed from V and 4 bases from J, the gap between germline ends came to 13 bases. This CDR3 has 14 residues. Per germline, CDR1 MNHEY and CDR2 SMNVEV (reference sequence).

The chain links TRBV5-4 to TRBJ1-3, with 7 bases lining up with TRBD1. The CDR3 length is 16 residues. The V gene end was trimmed by 4 bases and the J gene end by 2 bases; junction bases not matched to a gene: 9. Germline assignment: CDR1 SGHNT and CDR2 YYREEE (reference sequence). CDR3 amino acids: CASSPGGTDPGNTIYF. CDR3 nucleotides: TGTGCCAGCAGCCCGGGGGGGACAGATCCTGGAAACACCATATATTTT.

Comments on this clone: The junction departs from the called germline gene at one end, perhaps through a read error. V usage is TRBV10-3 and J usage is TRBJ1-1; D remains ambiguous. The CDR3 spans 13 residues. Germline assignment: CDR1 ENHRY and CDR2 SYGVKD. CDR3 protein: CAINEGFPTEAFF. The CDR3 nucleotides read TGTGCCATCAATGAGGGATTTCCTACTGAAGCTTTCTTT.

The chain employs TRBV10-1 and TRBJ1-5; TRBD1 agrees at 9 bases. The length of the CDR3 is 14 residues. Germline trimming cut 3 bases from V and 7 bases from J; bases unmatched to any gene: 4. CDR1 and CDR2 from the germline V gene are WNHNN and SYGVQD (reference sequence). CDR3 region: CASSEQGAWQPQHF. Here the CDR3 DNA reads TGCGCCAGCAGTGAACAGGGGGCATGGCAGCCCCAGCATTTT.

V and J are TRBV7-2 and TRBJ2-3; no clear D gene. The CDR3 totals 13 residues. The germline V and J ends were trimmed by 2 bases and 5 bases, with 8 bases remaining between them. Germline V gene lookup returns CDR1 SGHTA and CDR2 FQGNSA. The CDR3 protein is CASSLFREDTQYF. CDR3 coding DNA: TGTGCCAGCAGCTTATTCCGCGAAGATACGCAGTATTTT.

This sequence joins TRBV12-5 and TRBJ2-3, with 12 positions matching TRBD1. CDR1 is LGHNT, CDR2 FRNRAP, per germline. The V gene end was trimmed by 4 bases and the J gene end by 0 bases; junction bases not matched to a gene: 14. The CDR3 contains 20 residues. The DNA of the CDR3 is TGTGCTAGTGGTTCCTTCCTCCCGGGACAGGGGGCCGCTAGCACAGATACGCAGTATTTT. Translated: CASGSFLPGQGAASTDTQYF.

This clone showed up just once. The DNA of the CDR3 is TGTGCCAGCAGCTTAGTAGGACATACTAGCAATCAGCCCCAGCATTTT. Its protein product is CASSLVGHTSNQPQHF. V gene TRBV11-2 combines with J gene TRBJ1-5; a possible D gene is TRBD1 (5 bases). The germline gives CDR1 SGHAT, CDR2 FQNNGV. The V and J ends lost 1 base and 0 bases respectively, with 10 bases between them. The CDR3 loop spans 16 amino acids.

The CDR3 reads CSALQGNTQYF. The CDR3 region has the DNA TGCAGTGCCCTACAGGGAAATACGCAGTATTTT. The rearrangement links TRBV20-1 to TRBJ2-3; D may be TRBD1 (6 bases). Germline values: CDR1 DFQATT, CDR2 SNEGSKA (reference sequence). Trimming stripped 6 bases from V and 7 bases from J, with 11 bases between. The CDR3 has 11 residues.

The genes are TRBV15 and TRBJ1-5; D possibly corresponds to TRBD1 (5 bases). This CDR3 region has 15 residues. Germline CDR1 reads LNHNV; CDR2 reads YYDKDF (reference sequence). V lost 2 bases, J lost 9 bases, and 17 bases lay in between. The CDR3 bases are TGTGCCACCAGCAGAATAACTGGGGGAGGACGGCCCCAGCATTTT. Its translation: CATSRITGGGRPQHF.

The V gene is TRBV9, the J gene TRBJ2-5; 11 bases are a match to TRBD1. From germline, CDR1 is SGDLS and CDR2 YYNGEE. After removal of 0 bases from V and 4 bases from J, the junction contained 5 bases not matched to a gene. This CDR3 is 16 amino acids long. CDR3 in amino acids: CASSVAGQGGGETQYF. The CDR3 coding sequence is TGTGCCAGCAGCGTAGCGGGACAGGGGGGAGGAGAGACCCAGTACTTC.

This chain joins TRBV5-1 and TRBJ2-7, with unresolved D. V gave up 1 base and J gave up 3 bases, with 5 bases separating them. The CDR3 contains 12 residues. CDR1 is SGHRS, CDR2 YFSETQ, per germline. The CDR3 coding sequence is TGCGCCAGCAGCTTGCCCAACTACGAGCAGTACTTC. Protein sequence: CASSLPNYEQYF.

The chain employs TRBV10-1 and TRBJ2-2; 7 bases line up with TRBD1. Losses at the gene ends were 6 bases for V and 0 bases for J; bases not matched to a gene: 4. The CDR3 totals 15 residues. Per germline, CDR1 WNHNN and CDR2 SYGVQD (reference sequence). The CDR3 protein is CASSPGTANTGELFF. The CDR3 nucleotides are TGCGCCAGCAGCCCCGGGACAGCGAACACCGGGGAGCTGTTTTTT.